These T cell receptor beta chains were read from a single sample in a study of vaccination effects on CD4 cells after COVID-19. Clones were sequenced by immunoSEQ multiplex PCR, and TCRdb holds only the in-frame ones, with some missing. The data hold about 46,000 clones, with about 70% observed a single time. For these receptors, no antigen is known. Sequencing used CD4+ T cells from PBMCs cultured with HCoV-OC43 spike peptides, obtained after COVID-19 vaccination. These receptors were taken from a human donor who received a COVID-19 vaccine. The CDR3 runs from the conserved cysteine through the conserved F or W. A D gene is named only where the DNA matches it firmly. Clone size is given for some rows only: seen once, a few or many times, or a class if the clone is expanded.

d_call	clone_size	v_call	cdr3_length	j_call	cdr3_nt	cdr3_aa
TRBD2	-	TRBV3-1/TRBV3-2	15	TRBJ2-7	TGTGCCAGCAGCCTCTCGGCCAGCGGGAGCAACGAGCAGTACTTC	CASSLSASGSNEQYF
TRBD2	-	TRBV2	15	TRBJ2-1	TGTGCCAGCAGACAAACTAGCGGGACATTCAATGAGCAGTTCTTC	CASRQTSGTFNEQFF
-	-	TRBV25-1	12	TRBJ1-2	TGTGCCAGCAGAGAGACAGGTCATGGCTACACCTTC	CASRETGHGYTF
-	-	TRBV5-1	14	TRBJ1-1	TGCGCCAGCAGCCTGAACCCTCCGAACACTGAAGCTTTCTTT	CASSLNPPNTEAFF
TRBD1	-	TRBV3-1/TRBV3-2	14	TRBJ1-3	TGTGCCAGCAGCCAAGAGGCAGGGGGGTACACCATATATTTT	CASSQEAGGYTIYF
TRBD2	-	TRBV5-1	15	TRBJ2-7	TGCGCCAGCAGCTTGGGTAGCGGGGGTAGTTCAGAGCAGTACTTC	CASSLGSGGSSEQYF
TRBD2	-	TRBV19	15	TRBJ2-7	TGTGCCAGTAGTACGGAAGCGGGAGTCTTGTACGAGCAGTACTTC	CASSTEAGVLYEQYF
-	-	TRBV5-1	15	TRBJ1-1	TGCGCCAGCAGCTTTACCGGGACAACTAACACTGAAGCTTTCTTT	CASSFTGTTNTEAFF
-	-	TRBV4-1	16	TRBJ1-5	TGCGCCAGCAGCCAGGGGCAGGGGCAAAGCAATCAGCCCCAGCATTTT	CASSQGQGQSNQPQHF
-	-	TRBV4-1	15	TRBJ1-2	TGCGCCAGCAGCCAAGATTCAAAGGGGAACTATGGCTACACCTTC	CASSQDSKGNYGYTF
-	-	TRBV18	14	TRBJ1-4	TGTGCCAGCTCACCAATGATCAGGGAAGAAAAACTGTTTTTT	CASSPMIREEKLFF
-	-	TRBV5-5	15	TRBJ1-1	TGTGCCAGCAGCTCAACCCCAGGGAGGGGCACTGAAGCTTTCTTT	CASSSTPGRGTEAFF
TRBD1	-	TRBV6-1	17	TRBJ2-3	TGTGCCAGCAGTGAAGCGAACAGGGGTCGTAGCACAGATACGCAGTATTTT	CASSEANRGRSTDTQYF
TRBD1	-	TRBV3-1/TRBV3-2	14	TRBJ1-6	TGTGCCAGCAGCACAACAGGGGGTTATTCACCCCTCCACTTT	CASSTTGGYSPLHF
TRBD1	few	TRBV5-6	18	TRBJ2-1	TGTGCCAGCAGCTTGTACCGGGACAGGGGTCGATCCTACAATGAGCAGTTCTTC	CASSLYRDRGRSYNEQFF
-	few	TRBV30	13	TRBJ1-1	TGTGCCTGGAGCCCCCCGAAGATCGCTGAAGCTTTCTTT	CAWSPPKIAEAFF
-	-	TRBV7-6	14	TRBJ2-7	TGTGCCAGCAGCCCCCGGGATCTTTCCTACGAGCAGTACTTC	CASSPRDLSYEQYF
TRBD1	-	TRBV19	13	TRBJ2-3	TGTGCCAGTACGGGACAGGGGGAAGATACGCAGTATTTT	CASTGQGEDTQYF
-	-	TRBV5-6	15	TRBJ1-4	TGTGCCAGCAGCTTGGGCCGGGACGTGGGTGAAAAACTGTTTTTT	CASSLGRDVGEKLFF
-	few	TRBV2	14	TRBJ1-6	TGTGCCAGCAAACAGGAGACCTCCCCACAGGCCCTCCACTTT	CASKQETSPQALHF
TRBD1	few	TRBV5-1	13	TRBJ1-1	TGCGCCAGCAGCCTCACAGGGGCCCGTGAAGCTTTCTTT	CASSLTGAREAFF
-	-	TRBV7-9	14	TRBJ1-2	TGTGCCAGCAAAGGGCGCAGGACAACTATAGGCTACACCTTC	CASKGRRTTIGYTF
TRBD1	few	TRBV7-9	14	TRBJ1-2	TGTGCCAGCGTCACCGCGGGACAGGGGGGAGGCTACACCTTC	CASVTAGQGGGYTF
-	-	TRBV18	15	TRBJ2-1	TGTGCCAGCTCACCCTACGACAGGGTCGGGGGTGAGCAGTTCTTC	CASSPYDRVGGEQFF
TRBD1	-	TRBV5-6	13	TRBJ1-2	TGTGCCAGCAGCCGGACAGGGAACTATGGCTACACCTTC	CASSRTGNYGYTF
-	few	TRBV18	15	TRBJ1-4	TGTGCCAGCTCACGGAGCACCGCAACTAATGAAAAACTGTTTTTT	CASSRSTATNEKLFF
-	-	TRBV7-6	17	TRBJ2-6	TGTGCCAGCAGCTTTCAGGCAGGGGTCTCTGGGGCCAACGTCCTGACTTTC	CASSFQAGVSGANVLTF
TRBD2	-	TRBV5-1	16	TRBJ2-5	TGCGCCAGCAGCTTGGCCGCCTCGGGAGGTCAGGAGACCCAGTACTTC	CASSLAASGGQETQYF
-	-	TRBV4-1	16	TRBJ2-2	TGCGCCAGCAGCCATGACGGGTTTTTTGGTCCGGCGGAGCTGTTTTTT	CASSHDGFFGPAELFF
TRBD2	-	TRBV19	16	TRBJ2-7	TGTGCCAGTATCAATCGGGCAGCGGGGGTAACCTACGAGCAGTACTTC	CASINRAAGVTYEQYF
-	-	TRBV27	14	TRBJ2-7	TGTGCCAGCAGTTTATCCGAGGGTGTCTACGAGCAGTACTTC	CASSLSEGVYEQYF
-	-	TRBV12-5	11	TRBJ2-7	TGTGCTAGTGGTCTGGGATACGAGCAGTACTTC	CASGLGYEQYF
-	-	TRBV29-1	13	TRBJ2-1	TGCAGCGTGGACAATTTTTCCTACAATGAGCAGTTCTTC	CSVDNFSYNEQFF
TRBD1	once	TRBV12-5	15	TRBJ1-1	TGTGCTAGTGGTGTAGGGACAGGGCAGAACACTGAAGCTTTCTTT	CASGVGTGQNTEAFF
TRBD1	few	TRBV6-5	15	TRBJ1-6	TGTGCCAGCAAGAGGGACAGGGGTTTCAATTCACCCCTCCACTTT	CASKRDRGFNSPLHF
-	-	TRBV3-1/TRBV3-2	17	TRBJ2-7	TGTGCCAGCAGCCAAGGGGCCTCGGGGCATAGATCCTACGAGCAGTACTTC	CASSQGASGHRSYEQYF
-	-	TRBV7-9	15	TRBJ1-5	TGTGCCAGCAGCTTAGGAGGGGGTAGCAATCAGCCCCAGCATTTT	CASSLGGGSNQPQHF
TRBD1	-	TRBV29-1	16	TRBJ2-3	TGCAGCGTCGAACAAAGACAGGGGACCCCCCCAGATACGCAGTATTTT	CSVEQRQGTPPDTQYF
TRBD2	-	TRBV19	16	TRBJ2-6	TGTGCCAGTAGGGGACTAGCGGGGACTGGGGCCAACGTCCTGACTTTC	CASRGLAGTGANVLTF
TRBD1	-	TRBV5-5	16	TRBJ1-5	TGTGCCAGCAGCTTGGAAGGACAGGGCGGCAATCAGCCCCAGCATTTT	CASSLEGQGGNQPQHF
-	-	TRBV27	12	TRBJ1-2	TGTGCCAGCCAGGCCCCGGGGTATGGCTACACCTTC	CASQAPGYGYTF
-	few	TRBV3-1/TRBV3-2	15	TRBJ2-7	TGTGCCAGCAGCCCCATGGGGGGCCGTTTCTACGAGCAGTACTTC	CASSPMGGRFYEQYF
TRBD2	-	TRBV10-2	16	TRBJ2-3	TGCGCCAGCAGTGATTGGGGGGGGACTAGCACAGATACGCAGTATTTT	CASSDWGGTSTDTQYF
TRBD1	-	TRBV6-5	15	TRBJ1-5	TGTGCCAGCCTCAGCCCCGGGACAGGGGGCAACACCCAGCATTTT	CASLSPGTGGNTQHF
TRBD1	-	TRBV5-1	15	TRBJ1-1	TGCGCCAGCAGCTGGGAGGGACAGGTGAACACTGAAGCTTTCTTT	CASSWEGQVNTEAFF
-	-	TRBV29-1	12	TRBJ2-3	TGCAGCGTTACAACAGGGACGAATACGCAGTATTTT	CSVTTGTNTQYF
-	-	TRBV11-3	14	TRBJ2-1	TGTGCCAGCAGCTTAATGGGGGTCAGGGATGAGCAGTTCTTC	CASSLMGVRDEQFF
TRBD2	-	TRBV5-1	14	TRBJ2-7	TGCGCCAGCAGCTTACTAGCGGGAGACAACGAGCAGTACTTC	CASSLLAGDNEQYF
TRBD1	few	TRBV5-1	13	TRBJ1-2	TGCGCCAGCAGCTTGGGGCAGGGGGATGGCTACACCTTC	CASSLGQGDGYTF
TRBD2	-	TRBV6-5	14	TRBJ2-3	TGTGCCAGCAGTTTTACGGGAGGAAGGGATACGCAGTATTTT	CASSFTGGRDTQYF